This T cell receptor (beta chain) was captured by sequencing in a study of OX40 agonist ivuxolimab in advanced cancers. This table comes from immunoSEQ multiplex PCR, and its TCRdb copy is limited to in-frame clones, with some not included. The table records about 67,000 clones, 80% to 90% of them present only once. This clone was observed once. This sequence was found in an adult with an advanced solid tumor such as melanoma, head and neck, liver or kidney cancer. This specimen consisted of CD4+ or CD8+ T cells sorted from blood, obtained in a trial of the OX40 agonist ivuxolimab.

The CDR3 region has the DNA TGTGCCAGCTCACCAGGAGGGAGTAGTAAAACCTACGAGCAGTACTTC. Translation gives CASSPGGSSKTYEQYF. This sequence joins TRBV18 and TRBJ2-7; D is perhaps TRBD2 (6 bases). This CDR3 region has 16 residues. Germline V gene lookup returns CDR1 KGHSH and CDR2 LQKENI. V was shortened by 2 bases and J by 2 bases, with 16 bases between the two germline ends.